This section outlines one T cell receptor (beta chain) sequence together with its context. Its antigen is undetermined. This sample was included in a study of shared clonotypes between healthy human individuals. Findings and caveats of the study: Limitation of the genetic and exposure-history diversity represented came from the few donors.

Germline V gene lookup returns CDR1 LNHDA and CDR2 SQIVND (reference sequence). Unmatched junction bases numbered 6, after V lost 7 bases and J lost 5 bases. This CDR3 is built from 13 residues. TCRdb's table, derived via immunoSEQ multiplex PCR, lists solely in-frame clones and lacks some. Among roughly 400,000 clones listed, about 96% were seen once. The rearrangement joins TRBV19 to TRBJ2-7; the match to TRBD1 covers 9 bases. The source is a man aged 25-40 years in good health. Sequenced material: memory CD8+ T cells sorted from blood. Specified subset: CD45RO+ cells pooled with CCR7-negative TemRA cells. CDR3 coding DNA: TGTGCCAGTAAGAGGACAGGGGCCGACGAGCAGTACTTC. Amino acid sequence: CASKRTGADEQYF.